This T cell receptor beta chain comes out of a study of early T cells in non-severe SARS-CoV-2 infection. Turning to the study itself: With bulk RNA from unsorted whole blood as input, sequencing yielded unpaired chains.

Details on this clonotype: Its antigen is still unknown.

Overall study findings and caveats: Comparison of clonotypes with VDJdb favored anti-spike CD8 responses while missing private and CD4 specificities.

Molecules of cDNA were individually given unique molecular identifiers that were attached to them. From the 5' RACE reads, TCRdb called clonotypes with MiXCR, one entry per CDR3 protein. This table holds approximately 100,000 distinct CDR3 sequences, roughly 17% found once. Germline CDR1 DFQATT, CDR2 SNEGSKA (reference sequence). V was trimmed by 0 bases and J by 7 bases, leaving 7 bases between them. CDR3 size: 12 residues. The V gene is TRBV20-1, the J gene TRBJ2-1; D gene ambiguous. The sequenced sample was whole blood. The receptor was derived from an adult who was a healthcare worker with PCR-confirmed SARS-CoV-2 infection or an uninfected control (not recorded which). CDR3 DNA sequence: TGCAGTGCTAGAGATGCCACGAATGAGCAGTTCTTC. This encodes CSARDATNEQFF.